This entry features one T cell receptor beta chain sequence. Profiled with immunoSEQ multiplex PCR; TCRdb holds only in-frame clones, not every one. The repertoire includes 70,000 to 75,000 clones, 75% to 85% of them detected once, and 20% to 25% sits in the top ten. After removal of 8 bases from V and 7 bases from J, the junction contained 7 bases not matched to a gene. Germline V gene data show CDR1 as MDHEN and CDR2 as SYDVKM. The CDR3 extends over 12 amino acids. This sample is drawn from a study of blood T cell repertoires in COVID-19. The material sequenced was peripheral blood. The V gene is TRBV28, the J gene TRBJ1-2, with 7 bases aligning to TRBD1. This sequence originates from a woman aged 65 to 85 with acute or convalescent COVID-19. The CDR3 nucleotides are TGTGCCAGCCAAAGAGGGGGCCCTGGCTACACCTTC. It codes for CASQRGGPGYTF.